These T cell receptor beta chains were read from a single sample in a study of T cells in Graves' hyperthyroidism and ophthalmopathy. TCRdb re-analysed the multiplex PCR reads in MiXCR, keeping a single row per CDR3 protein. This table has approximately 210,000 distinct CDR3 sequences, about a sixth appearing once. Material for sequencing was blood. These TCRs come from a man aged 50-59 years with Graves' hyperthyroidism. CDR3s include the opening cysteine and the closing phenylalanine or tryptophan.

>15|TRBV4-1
CASRIRQGDYNEQFF
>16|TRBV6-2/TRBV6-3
CASKPGQMFGANVLTF
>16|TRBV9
CASSVGGGWVQETQYF
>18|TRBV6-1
CASSYITTTSGKTDTQYF
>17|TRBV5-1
CASSPNPGQRRGTEAFF
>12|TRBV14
CASSQSRKTQYF
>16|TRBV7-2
CASSLLPGQVAGELFF
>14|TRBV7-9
CASSSRTANTEAFF
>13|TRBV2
CASSESLPDTQYF
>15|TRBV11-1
CASSFSRTPTYEQYF
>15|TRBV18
CASSFSGTSGDTQYF
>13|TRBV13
CASSPASGDTQYF
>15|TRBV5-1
CASSFSGTGGEKLFF
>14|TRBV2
CASSDQGLDYGYTF
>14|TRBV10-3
CAIRGQGDNTEAFF
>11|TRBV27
CASSGPAAQYF
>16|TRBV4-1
CASSPLGLAGENEQFF
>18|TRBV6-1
CASSEVPEEGGLTGELFF
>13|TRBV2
CASSDSRRETQYF
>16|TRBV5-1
CASSLDQTGNNEKLFF
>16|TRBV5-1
CASSLSGHRGQETQYF
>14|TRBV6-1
CASRGSGRMNEQYF
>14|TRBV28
CAHRGGLNTGELFF
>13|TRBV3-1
CASSYYRDSEQFF
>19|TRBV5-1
CASSLAGGMGEGSYNEQFF
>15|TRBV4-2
CASSQDNSGANVLTF
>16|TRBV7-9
CASSSGAGFLSRGYTF
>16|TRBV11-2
CASSQDLSGRGETQYF
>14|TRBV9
CASSGSTVSGEQFF
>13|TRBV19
CASSIGHHYEQYF
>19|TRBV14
CASSLGLAGGPRGGNEQFF
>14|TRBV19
CASSMRGSNTEAFF
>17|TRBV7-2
CASRRQGPGLAAYEQYF
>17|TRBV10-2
CASSGTGVVANTGELFF
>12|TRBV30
CAWSVFSLELFF
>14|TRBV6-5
CASSYGQVVDEQYF
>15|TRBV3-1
CASSQGLAGDDTQYF
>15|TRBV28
CASSPDSDFYNEQFF
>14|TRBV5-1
CASSTGTTTGELFF
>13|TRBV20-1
CSAPGQPSPGYTF
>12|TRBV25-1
CASSGSNTEAFF
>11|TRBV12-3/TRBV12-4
CASSMGDTQYF
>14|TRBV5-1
CASSFGTMNTEAFF
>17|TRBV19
CASSIRGVARRSGELFF
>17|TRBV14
CASSPRRSGRESYEQYF
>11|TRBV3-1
CASSQTWEQYF
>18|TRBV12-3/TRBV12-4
CASGGDVRAAGGEKTQYF
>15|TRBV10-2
CASSEIGQGIQPQHF
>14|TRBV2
CASSASGRNYEQYF
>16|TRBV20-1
CSATGGSGRLPDTQYF